The present TCR beta chain was sequenced within a study of T cells in Graves' hyperthyroidism and ophthalmopathy (dated by TCRdb to about 2019). For the wider study: Peripheral blood was sampled at the time of initial diagnosis, prior to any treatment. To identify distinguishing TCR V-J signatures, a discovery cohort of around 98 patients was used, comprising 43 with Graves' ophthalmopathy and around 57 with stable Graves' hyperthyroidism. An independent validation cohort of around 19 hyperthyroidism patients and roughly 16 patients who later progressed to ophthalmopathy tested prospective prediction of ophthalmopathy. The roughly 99 discovery patients were divided at random into training and test sets in a 7:3 ratio. Thyroid tissue and blood T-cell repertoires from about six Graves' hyperthyroidism patients were also compared in the study. After blood sampling, hyperthyroidism patients were treated with methimazole at a starting dose of 30 mg daily, and ophthalmopathy patients were treated with high-dose intravenous methylprednisolone. The paper reports TCR Vbeta CDR3 sequencing of more than 120 peripheral blood samples: under 45 ophthalmopathy, 75 to 80 hyperthyroidism and 17 progressor patients. Beyond this particular receptor, the publication reports: Most expanded thyroid clonotypes (frequency above 0.001) were also found in blood, which suggests that blood repertoires may mirror thyroid immune responses. No statistical method was used to fix the sample size in advance, and group allocation was not hidden from the investigators. In validation, progression to ophthalmopathy was predicted by the model with 70.59% sensitivity and 72% to 80% specificity, a median of about 6.8 months before onset. In cross-validation, a model built on a 13 V-J signature told ophthalmopathy apart from stable hyperthyroidism with approximately 90% sensitivity and about 81% specificity, and in testing the same model reached 80%/75%.

This clonotype was seen a handful of times. Its cognate antigen has yet to be identified. The record has no base qualities; no much larger clone is one base away. Ophthalmopathy patients had moderately to severely active disease, with a Clinical Activity Score of 3 or more, a NOSPECS grade of 4 or more, and a disease duration of less than 3 months. The study excluded patients with uncontrolled infections, other autoimmune diseases, pregnancy or lactation. Diagnoses were established on the basis of clinical symptoms, serum thyroxine and TRAb, thyroid ultrasound, and orbital computed tomography. PBMCs were isolated from 7.5 to 10 ml of fresh peripheral blood by Ficoll-Paque density gradient centrifugation. Total RNA was extracted using Trizol reagent, and RNA quality was assessed on an Agilent 2100 Bioanalyzer. TCR beta CDR3 regions were amplified from RNA transcripts. The TCR CDR3 was subjected to a first round of RT-PCR using the HTBI primer set and the Qiagen OneStep RT-PCR kit. Libraries were constructed in a second round of multiplex PCR, after which size selection and purification were performed. Libraries were sequenced paired-end with 100 bp reads on an Illumina HiSeq2000. The source study handled its data this way. SOAPnuke was used to process the raw data, throwing out any read that contained adapters or uncalled bases, had a mean Phred below 15, or lacked an exact constant-primer or identifier match. High-quality paired reads were merged with COPE v1.2.5, and unique nucleotide sequences were defined as clonotypes. MiTCR v1.1 was used to align the clonotypes against IMGT TRBV, TRBD and TRBJ reference segments. Only V-J combinations with frequency above 0.0001, covering 99.2% of repertoires, were analysed. The TCS score was defined as the ratio of F50 (clonal expansion) to E x V (chaos), calculated using BLOSUM62-based TCRdist between CDR3 peptides within each V-J. Welch's t-statistics and random forest reduced several hundred V-J features to 13, which were used in a naive Bayes classifier (R e1071). The public sequencing data were trimmed at Q25 with fastp and processed into clonotypes with MiXCR by TCRdb, which kept only in-frame beta chains. Rows with one shared CDR3 protein collapse into an entry with the most common genes and DNA. TCRdb's processing, not the study's, gives the V and J calls here. Here the sample has around 600,000 distinct CDR3 sequences; more than 12% occur a single time. The ten largest clones capture around 12% of the sample.

CDR1 MNHEY and CDR2 SVGEGT are derived from the germline V gene. V sheds 11 bases and J sheds 4 bases, leaving 15 bases between their ends. The cysteine opens and the phenylalanine closes a CDR3 of 12 amino acids. The only DNA kept is the CDR3, 36 bases in frame from the first base. This receptor was taken from a woman aged 50 to 60 with Graves' ophthalmopathy. The chain is assembled from TRBV6-2 or TRBV6-3 and TRBJ2-7, with a weak D call of TRBD2 (6 bases match). The sample taken for sequencing was blood. The CDR3 reads as follows: CAAGLGTYEQYF. The DNA is TGTGCCGCGGGACTGGGGACTTACGAGCAGTACTTC.